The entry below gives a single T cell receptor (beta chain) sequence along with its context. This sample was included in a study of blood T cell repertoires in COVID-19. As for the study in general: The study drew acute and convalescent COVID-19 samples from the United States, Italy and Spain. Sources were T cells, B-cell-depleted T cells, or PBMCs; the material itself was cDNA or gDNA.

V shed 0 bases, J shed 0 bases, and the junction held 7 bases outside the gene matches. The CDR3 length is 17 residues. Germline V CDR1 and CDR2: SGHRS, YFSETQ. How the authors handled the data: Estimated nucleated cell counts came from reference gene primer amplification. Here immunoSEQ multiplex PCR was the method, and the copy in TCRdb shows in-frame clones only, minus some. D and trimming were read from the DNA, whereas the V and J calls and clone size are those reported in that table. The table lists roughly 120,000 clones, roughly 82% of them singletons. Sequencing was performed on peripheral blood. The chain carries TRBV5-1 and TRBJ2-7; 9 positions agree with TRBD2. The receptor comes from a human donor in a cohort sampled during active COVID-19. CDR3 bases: TGCGCCAGCAGCTTGGCCGGGAGCGGGGGGAGCTCCTACGAGCAGTACTTC. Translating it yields CASSLAGSGGSSYEQYF.